This T cell receptor beta chain derives from a study of blood T cell repertoires in COVID-19. The CDR3 runs 15 residues. J lost 10 bases, V lost 2 bases, and 7 bases had no gene match. CDR1 is MDHEN, CDR2 SYDVKM, per germline. Assay: immunoSEQ multiplex PCR; the TCRdb copy retains only in-frame clones and omits some. The table lists 160,000 or so clones, about nine tenths of them singletons. The specimen sequenced was peripheral blood. V usage is TRBV28 and J usage is TRBJ2-1; 11 bases are shared with TRBD2. The receptor was isolated from a woman aged 70-85 years with acute or convalescent COVID-19. CDR3 residues: CASSLEASGGREQFF. The CDR3 nucleotides read TGTGCCAGCAGTTTAGAGGCTAGCGGGGGGAGGGAGCAGTTCTTC.